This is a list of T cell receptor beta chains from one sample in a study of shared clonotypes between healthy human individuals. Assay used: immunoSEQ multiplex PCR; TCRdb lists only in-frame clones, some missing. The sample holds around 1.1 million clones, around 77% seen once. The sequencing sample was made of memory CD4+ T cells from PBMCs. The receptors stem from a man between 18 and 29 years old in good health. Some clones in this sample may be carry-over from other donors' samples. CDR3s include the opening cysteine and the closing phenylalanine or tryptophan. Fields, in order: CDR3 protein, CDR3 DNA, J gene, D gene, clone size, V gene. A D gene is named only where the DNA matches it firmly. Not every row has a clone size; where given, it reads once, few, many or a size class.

cdr3_aa: CASSLEAGSETQYF
cdr3_nt: TGCGCCAGCAGCTTGGAGGCGGGGTCGGAGACCCAGTACTTC
j_call: TRBJ2-5
d_call: .
clone_size: .
v_call: TRBV5-1

cdr3_aa: CASSQLAGVQETQYF
cdr3_nt: TGTGCCAGCAGCCAACTAGCGGGAGTTCAAGAGACCCAGTACTTC
j_call: TRBJ2-5
d_call: TRBD2
clone_size: .
v_call: TRBV6-7

cdr3_aa: CASSSGTSFETQYF
cdr3_nt: TGCGCCAGCAGCTCCGGGACTTCTTTCGAGACCCAGTACTTC
j_call: TRBJ2-5
d_call: .
clone_size: once
v_call: TRBV5-1

cdr3_aa: CASSSTAIAGIGTEAFF
cdr3_nt: TGTGCCAGCAGCTCCACCGCGATCGCGGGGATTGGGACTGAAGCTTTCTTT
j_call: TRBJ1-1
d_call: .
clone_size: .
v_call: TRBV7-9

cdr3_aa: CASRGAGEWQPQHF
cdr3_nt: TGTGCCAGCAGGGGCGCAGGGGAATGGCAGCCCCAGCATTTT
j_call: TRBJ1-5
d_call: .
clone_size: .
v_call: TRBV28

cdr3_aa: CASSLDPRPTDTQYF
cdr3_nt: TGTGCCAGCAGCTTGGACCCGAGGCCCACAGATACGCAGTATTTT
j_call: TRBJ2-3
d_call: .
clone_size: .
v_call: TRBV5-4

cdr3_aa: CASSPEGSSGNTIYF
cdr3_nt: TGCGCCAGCAGCCCGGAGGGCAGCTCTGGAAACACCATATATTTT
j_call: TRBJ1-3
d_call: .
clone_size: .
v_call: TRBV5-1

cdr3_aa: CASSPGTSKYTDTQYF
cdr3_nt: TGTGCCAGCAGCCCCGGGACTAGCAAATACACAGATACGCAGTATTTT
j_call: TRBJ2-3
d_call: TRBD2
clone_size: .
v_call: TRBV7-3

cdr3_aa: CASSSPRQGDNQPQHF
cdr3_nt: TGTGCCAGCAGTTCCCCTAGGCAGGGCGACAATCAGCCCCAGCATTTT
j_call: TRBJ1-5
d_call: .
clone_size: .
v_call: TRBV28

cdr3_aa: CASSATGGSQPQHF
cdr3_nt: TGTGCCAGCAGCGCTACAGGGGGCAGTCAGCCCCAGCATTTT
j_call: TRBJ1-5
d_call: TRBD1
clone_size: once
v_call: TRBV7-8

cdr3_aa: CASSSGLAGAPNNEQFF
cdr3_nt: TGTGCCAGCAGCTCCGGACTAGCGGGGGCCCCAAACAATGAGCAGTTCTTC
j_call: TRBJ2-1
d_call: TRBD2
clone_size: .
v_call: TRBV7-9

cdr3_aa: CASSASGVYEQYF
cdr3_nt: TGTGCCAGCAGTGCCTCAGGGGTCTACGAGCAGTACTTC
j_call: TRBJ2-7
d_call: .
clone_size: .
v_call: TRBV27

cdr3_aa: CASSIGPTYGYTF
cdr3_nt: TGTGCCAGCAGTATAGGCCCGACGTATGGCTACACCTTC
j_call: TRBJ1-2
d_call: .
clone_size: once
v_call: TRBV28

cdr3_aa: CASSFTGNSPLHF
cdr3_nt: TGTGCCAGCAGTTTCACCGGTAATTCACCCCTCCACTTT
j_call: TRBJ1-6
d_call: .
clone_size: .
v_call: TRBV27

cdr3_aa: CASGGGQGPHNEQFF
cdr3_nt: TGTGCCAGCGGGGGGGGACAGGGGCCTCACAATGAGCAGTTCTTC
j_call: TRBJ2-1
d_call: TRBD1
clone_size: .
v_call: TRBV6-5

cdr3_aa: CASSELGQGNTEAFF
cdr3_nt: TGTGCCAGCAGTGAATTAGGCCAGGGGAACACTGAAGCTTTCTTT
j_call: TRBJ1-1
d_call: .
clone_size: .
v_call: TRBV6-1

cdr3_aa: CASSLAPMGMNTGELFF
cdr3_nt: TGTGCCAGCAGCTTAGCGCCGATGGGGATGAACACCGGGGAGCTGTTTTTT
j_call: TRBJ2-2
d_call: .
clone_size: .
v_call: TRBV7-6